This T cell receptor (beta chain) stems from a study of blood T cell repertoires in COVID-19. Study context: T cells, B-cell-depleted T cells, or PBMCs supplied cDNA or gDNA.

TCRdb's table, derived via immunoSEQ multiplex PCR, lists solely in-frame clones and lacks some. The data show 150,000 to 200,000 clones, with 70% to 90% seen just once and about 5% held by the top ten. The CDR3 spans 15 residues. From germline, CDR1 is ENHRY and CDR2 SYGVKD. The trim removed 8 bases at V and 6 bases at J, leaving 15 bases unmatched. Sequences were obtained from peripheral blood. This chain uses TRBV10-3 with TRBJ2-7; TRBD1 aligns across 8 bases. This clonotype originated in a human donor in a cohort sampled during active COVID-19. CDR3 protein: CAIGPSTGEVSEQYF. The DNA for the CDR3 is TGTGCCATCGGTCCTTCGACAGGGGAGGTCTCCGAGCAGTACTTC.